One sample yielded the 20 T cell receptor beta chains listed below, sequenced in a study of T cell responses to AZD1222 COVID-19 vaccine. Clones were sequenced by immunoSEQ multiplex PCR, and TCRdb holds only the in-frame ones, with some missing. The table lists around 97,000 clones, roughly 91% of them singletons, with roughly 42% in the top ten. The sequencing here drew on peripheral blood, taken on day 0 of AZD1222 vaccination. These receptors all stem from an adult in good health.

The chain combines TRBV6-5 with TRBJ1-4; D remains ambiguous. Germline V gene data show CDR1 as MNHEY and CDR2 as SVGAGI. V was pared by 5 bases and J by 7 bases, with 14 bases between. The CDR3 sequence is 14 residues long. The CDR3, as DNA: TGTGCCAGCAGTCCCACCCTAGCTGCTGAAAAACTGTTTTTT. Amino acids: CASSPTLAAEKLFF.

The chain links TRBV6-5 to TRBJ1-4, with a tentative D call TRBD1 (5 bases). V lost 2 bases, J lost 3 bases, and 10 bases lay in between. This CDR3 is 15 amino acids long. Germline-derived CDR1 and CDR2 are MNHEY and SVGAGI. The CDR3 DNA sequence: TGTGCCAGCAGTTACCAGGGAGGATCTAATGAAAAACTGTTTTTT. Translated, it gives CASSYQGGSNEKLFF.

The gene calls are TRBV5-6 and TRBJ2-7; 10 nucleotides line up with TRBD2. The CDR3 covers 15 residues. The ends lost 2 bases at V and 4 bases at J; junction bases unmatched: 6. Germline CDR1 SGHDT, CDR2 YYEEEE. The chain's CDR3 is CASSFRTSGYYEQYF. The CDR3 DNA follows: TGTGCCAGCAGCTTTCGGACTAGCGGTTATTACGAGCAGTACTTC.

The chain couples TRBV18 to TRBJ2-7; TRBD1 matches 8 bases. Germline V CDR1 and CDR2: KGHSH, LQKENI. The V segment lost 3 bases and the J segment 4 bases; nucleotides outside the gene matches: 8. This CDR3 is 15 amino acids long. CDR3 sequence reads: CASSPTGTGPYEQYF. CDR3 DNA sequence: TGTGCCAGCTCACCTACCGGGACAGGACCTTACGAGCAGTACTTC.

V usage is TRBV27 and J usage is TRBJ2-3, with D tentatively TRBD1 or TRBD2 (5 bases each). In germline, CDR1 is MNHEY, CDR2 SMNVEV (reference sequence). There are 14 residues in the CDR3. V lost 8 bases to trimming and J lost 2 bases, with 14 bases between them. The CDR3 reads CASCRAGHTDTQYF. CDR3 in DNA: TGTGCCAGCTGCAGGGCGGGCCACACAGATACGCAGTATTTT.

The rearrangement links TRBV18 to TRBJ2-7; possibly TRBD1 or TRBD2 for D (5 bases each). V gave up 5 bases and J gave up 0 bases, with 11 bases separating them. Germline values: CDR1 KGHSH, CDR2 LQKENI. The CDR3 consists of 14 residues. The CDR3 bases are TGTGCCAGCTCATTTTGGGACGGCTCCTACGAGCAGTACTTC. Translated, it gives CASSFWDGSYEQYF.

This clone was picked up one time. V gene TRBV7-9 combines with J gene TRBJ1-1, with D possibly matching TRBD1 (6 bases). CDR1 is SEHNR and CDR2 is FQNEAQ in the germline V gene (reference sequence). Trimming took off 4 bases at V and 8 bases at J, with 11 bases between the two ends. The CDR3 runs to 12 residues. The CDR3 region is CASSSRQAEAFF. The CDR3 DNA reads as TGTGCCAGCAGCTCTCGACAGGCCGAAGCTTTCTTT.

This chain uses TRBV2 with TRBJ1-6, with 7 positions matching TRBD1. This CDR3 has 14 amino acids. CDR1 and CDR2 from the germline V gene are SNHLY and FYNNEI. V shed 3 bases and J 9 bases; nucleotides not matched to a gene: 5. The CDR3 spells CASSDDTGASPLHF. Here the CDR3 DNA reads TGTGCCAGCAGTGACGACACAGGGGCTTCACCCCTCCACTTT.

The chain couples TRBV6-5 to TRBJ1-2, with a possible D match to TRBD1 (5 bases). V gave up 4 bases and J gave up 2 bases, with 11 bases separating them. Germline V gives CDR1 MNHEY, CDR2 SVGAGI. CDR3 size: 14 residues. Here the CDR3 reads CASSSPGPNYGYTF. For the CDR3, the DNA is TGTGCCAGCAGTTCCCCGGGGCCCAACTATGGCTACACCTTC.

This clone was observed a single time. This chain uses TRBV12-3 or TRBV12-4 with TRBJ1-1; weak D call: TRBD1 (5 bases). The CDR3 totals 13 residues. V lost 5 bases and J 5 bases, leaving 12 bases between the germline ends. In DNA form, the CDR3 reads TGTGCCAGCAGTGCAGGGATAGGTACTGAAGCTTTCTTT. This codes for CASSAGIGTEAFF.

The chain links TRBV10-3 to TRBJ1-2; 11 nucleotides match TRBD1. The CDR3 has 16 amino acids. Germline V gene sequence: CDR1 ENHRY, CDR2 SYGVKD. The V gene end was trimmed by 3 bases and the J gene end by 1 base; junction bases not matched to a gene: 4. CDR3 amino acids: CAISDGQGAYNYGYTF. Written as DNA, the CDR3 is TGTGCCATCAGTGATGGACAGGGGGCCTATAACTATGGCTACACCTTC.

The sample holds one count of this clone. The chain uses TRBV11-3 and TRBJ2-1; a possible D gene is TRBD2 (5 bases). The V and J ends lost 2 bases and 6 bases respectively, with 8 bases between them. This CDR3 contains 13 residues. From germline, CDR1 is SGHNT and CDR2 YENEEA. The CDR3 spells CASSLKGANEQFF. The CDR3 DNA sequence: TGTGCCAGCAGCTTAAAGGGAGCCAATGAGCAGTTCTTC.

This chain links TRBV19 with TRBJ2-3; weak D call: TRBD1 (6 bases). Germline lookup yields CDR1 LNHDA and CDR2 SQIVND (reference sequence). The CDR3 is 16 residues long. The V gene lost 6 bases and the J gene lost 1 base, with 17 bases spanning the gap. CDR3 nucleotides: TGTGCCAGTAGCCAGATAGGACAGCTGGGCACAGATACGCAGTATTTT. Amino acid sequence: CASSQIGQLGTDTQYF.

The chain carries TRBV7-9 and TRBJ1-2; 7 nucleotides line up with TRBD1. Germline V gene lookup returns CDR1 SEHNR and CDR2 FQNEAQ (reference sequence). V lost 3 bases and J lost 2; bases outside the gene matches: 9. The CDR3 has 16 residues. The CDR3: CASSFGPTGINYGYTF. The CDR3 nucleotides are TGTGCCAGCAGCTTCGGGCCGACAGGGATCAACTATGGCTACACCTTC.

Details on this clone: The sample contains more than one DNA sequence encoding this CDR3. V and J are TRBV2 and TRBJ1-4; no clear D gene. Trimming removed 6 bases from V and 0 bases from J, with 8 bases in between. The V gene's germline CDR1 is SNHLY and CDR2 FYNNEI. The CDR3 length is 14 residues. The CDR3 here is CASRETATNEKLFF. The CDR3 nucleotides are TGTGCCAGCAGGGAAACCGCAACTAATGAAAAACTGTTTTTT. The entire variable domain, with the rest obtained from reference TRBV2 and TRBJ1-4, is as follows: EPEVTQTPSHQVTQMGQEVILRCVPISNHLYFYWYRQILGQKVEFLVSFYNNEISEKSEIFDDQFSVERPDGSNFTLKIRSTKLEDSAMYFCASRETATNEKLFFGSGTQLSVL.

As concerns this clone: This sample includes further DNA sequences coding for the same CDR3. The gene calls are TRBV4-2 and TRBJ1-4, with 8 nucleotides matching TRBD1. After removal of 4 bases from V and 8 bases from J, the junction contained 9 bases not matched to a gene. The CDR3 is 15 residues long. In germline, CDR1 is LGHNA, CDR2 YNFKEQ. CDR3 protein: CASSLDDRGEEKLFF. The CDR3 DNA reads TGTGCCAGCAGCCTAGACGACAGGGGTGAAGAAAAACTGTTTTTT.

The rearrangement uses TRBV5-1 and TRBJ1-6; D ambiguous. Germline V lookup: CDR1 SGHRS, CDR2 YFSETQ. Trimming took off 0 bases at V and 6 bases at J, with 7 bases between the two ends. The CDR3 has 14 amino acids. CDR3 nucleotides: TGCGCCAGCAGCTTGGGGGGAACTAATTCACCCCTCCACTTT. It yields the protein CASSLGGTNSPLHF. The full variable domain, completed using reference TRBV5-1 and TRBJ1-6, is KAGVTQTPRYLIKTRGQQVTLSCSPISGHRSVSWYQQTPGQGLQFLFEYFSETQRNKGNFPGRFSGRQFSNSRSEMNVSTLELGDSALYLCASSLGGTNSPLHFGNGTRLTVT.

This chain uses TRBV7-2 with TRBJ1-6; D perhaps matches TRBD1 (6 bases). Germline values: CDR1 SGHTA, CDR2 FQGNSA. The CDR3 is 16 amino acids. Between the trimmed V and J ends, which lost 5 bases and 8 bases, there was a span of 19 bases. CDR3 residues: CASSPDRMRRDSPLHF. Here the CDR3 DNA reads TGTGCCAGCAGCCCGGACAGAATGAGGCGAGATTCACCCCTCCACTTT. The whole variable domain, remainder taken from reference TRBV7-2 and TRBJ1-6, is GAGVSQSPSNKVTEKGKDVELRCDPISGHTALYWYRQSLGQGLEFLIYFQGNSAPDKSGLPSDRFSAERTGGSVSTLTIQRTQQEDSAVYLCASSPDRMRRDSPLHFGNGTRLTVT.

In its sample, this clone was seen once. The chain employs TRBV30 and TRBJ2-7; 8 positions agree with TRBD2. Losses at the gene ends were 3 bases for V and 0 bases for J; bases not matched to a gene: 16. Germline V gene data show CDR1 as GTSNPN and CDR2 as SVGIG (reference sequence). CDR3 length: 18 residues. CDR3 amino acids: CAWSVTASGLAHSYEQYF. The CDR3 bases are TGTGCCTGGAGCGTAACGGCGAGTGGACTAGCTCACTCCTACGAGCAGTACTTC.

The rearrangement joins TRBV11-2 to TRBJ1-5; 8 positions match TRBD1. J was trimmed by 5 bases and V by 5 bases; bases with no gene match: 2. The germline V gene encodes CDR1 SGHAT and CDR2 FQNNGV. CDR3 size: 13 residues. The CDR3 coding sequence is TGTGCCAGCAGCGAGGACAGGGATCAGCCCCAGCATTTT. This codes for CASSEDRDQPQHF.